This T cell receptor (beta chain) derives from a study of blood T cells in healthy people across ages. Germline CDR1 reads MNHEY; CDR2 reads SVGEGT. The CDR3 has 15 amino acids. Primers used in a second PCR of about 6 to 11 cycles were a sample-barcoded 5' primer and a J-beta primer mix. Each CDR3 protein is one row after TCRdb ran MiXCR on the 5' RACE reads. Here the sample spans 1.5 million to 2 million distinct CDR3 sequences, about 50% being singletons. The receptor's source is a woman aged 40 to 50 in good health. This chain connects TRBV6-2 or TRBV6-3 to TRBJ2-1, with 10 positions matching TRBD2. Matching the DNA end better, TRBJ2-7 makes the J call doubtful. What was sequenced was blood. The CDR3 sequence: CASGASGGIYNEQYF. In DNA form, the CDR3 reads TGTGCCAGCGGGGCTAGCGGGGGAATCTACAATGAGCAGTACTTC.